The 15 T cell receptor beta chains listed next were all sequenced from one sample in a study of CD8+CD57+ T cells in acquired aplastic anemia. Template material for TCR beta VDJ and CDR3 profiling consisted of genomic DNA. TCRdb ran MiXCR on the reads and lists one entry per CDR3 protein. The sample has under 350,000 distinct CDR3 sequences; roughly 53% are singletons. Those patients picked for sequencing had displayed CD8+CD57+ cell expansion on flow cytometry. The sequencing input was sorted CD4+, CD8+, or CD8+CD57+ T cells (not recorded which) from PBMCs. The source of these receptors is a human donor with aplastic anemia.

This chain connects TRBV29-1 to TRBJ2-7; 7 bases are a match to TRBD2. The J segment lost 4 bases and the V segment lost 4 bases, leaving 4 bases of the junction unmatched. Germline V gene data show CDR1 as SQVTM and CDR2 as ANQGSEA. The CDR3 is made up of 12 amino acids. The CDR3 protein is CSVGEGPYEQYF. CDR3 nucleotides: TGCAGCGTTGGGGAGGGGCCGTACGAGCAGTACTTC.

This clonotype was seen repeatedly, ten times or more. One junction end does not reproduce the germline sequence, and a read error may be involved. This sequence joins TRBV10-3 and TRBJ2-5; 9 nucleotides align to TRBD1. From germline, CDR1 is ENHRY and CDR2 SYGVKD. The CDR3 is 16 amino acids. The DNA for the CDR3 is TGTGCCATCAGTGTGGGGACAGGGCCGAACCAAGAGGCCCAGTACTTC. Its translation is CAISVGTGPNQEAQYF.

There are a few counts of this clonotype. The V call is TRBV7-9, the J call TRBJ1-1, with D possibly TRBD1 on 6 matching bases. The V gene lost 3 bases and the J gene lost 5 bases, with 16 bases spanning the gap. Per the germline V gene, CDR1 is SEHNR and CDR2 is FQNEAQ (reference sequence). CDR3 size: 15 residues. Written as DNA, the CDR3 is TGTGCCAGCAGCTTCAGCCTGGACAGTGGTACTGAAGCTTTCTTT. Encoded protein: CASSFSLDSGTEAFF.

This clonotype has a count of ten or more. The chain couples TRBV3-1 to TRBJ1-2; 11 nucleotides agree with TRBD1. J lost 6 bases, V lost 5 bases, and 5 bases had no gene match. Per the germline V gene, CDR1 is LGHDT and CDR2 is YNNKEL (reference sequence). The CDR3 has 14 residues. The CDR3 reads CASSFLGQGDGYTF. As DNA, the CDR3 is TGTGCCAGCAGCTTCCTGGGACAGGGGGATGGCTACACCTTC.

This clonotype has just a few counts. V is TRBV24-1 and J is TRBJ1-2; TRBD1 might be the D (5 bases). Per germline, CDR1 KGHDR and CDR2 SFDVKD. CDR3 length: 12 amino acids. The V end was cut by 3 bases, the J end by 8 bases, with 9 bases between. The CDR3, as DNA: TGTGCCACCAGTGATCTACAGGCGGGCTACACCTTC. This codes for CATSDLQAGYTF.

The CDR3 loop is CASSATGRSYEQYF. The CDR3 DNA sequence: TGTGCCAGTAGTGCGACAGGGCGATCCTACGAGCAGTACTTC. The chain uses TRBV19 and TRBJ2-7; the match to TRBD1 covers 7 bases. CDR3 size: 14 residues. Losses at the gene ends were 5 bases for V and 1 base for J; bases not matched to a gene: 5. Germline CDR1 and CDR2: LNHDA and SQIVND (reference sequence).

This clonotype was seen repeatedly, ten times or more. The chain is built from TRBV2 and TRBJ1-2; D possibly corresponds to TRBD1 (6 bases). V was clipped by 7 bases and J by 8 bases, with 20 bases between them. This CDR3 spans 14 amino acids. Germline CDR1 is SNHLY and CDR2 is FYNNEI. CDR3 in DNA: TGTGCCAGCACCTCCCTGGGGGCGCGGTTGGGCTACACCTTC. Protein sequence: CASTSLGARLGYTF.

The gene calls are TRBV7-4 and TRBJ2-7; 10 bases fit TRBD2. Trimming took 3 bases from V and 1 from J; bases not matched to a gene: 6. This CDR3 has 16 residues. Germline V gives CDR1 SGHVT, CDR2 SQSDAQ. CDR3 bases: TGTGCCAGCAGCTTCCTAGCGGGAGCCGCATCCTACGAGCAGTACTTC. The encoded protein is CASSFLAGAASYEQYF.

The count of this clonotype is one. The V gene is TRBV7-8, the J gene TRBJ2-2, with a weak D call TRBD2 (6 bases). This CDR3 has 13 residues. From germline, CDR1 is SGHVS and CDR2 FQNEAQ. The germline V and J ends were trimmed by 7 bases and 6 bases, with 12 bases remaining between them. The CDR3 is CASTYGGAGELFF. CDR3 DNA sequence: TGTGCCAGCACCTACGGAGGGGCCGGGGAGCTGTTTTTT.

This clonotype was detected many times. The V call is TRBV5-5, the J call TRBJ2-3; 15 bases map to TRBD2. The junction had 9 bases not matched to a gene; V was cut back by 4 bases and J by 6 bases. Germline V gives CDR1 SGHKS, CDR2 YYEKEE (reference sequence). The CDR3 spans 17 residues. The CDR3 loop is CASSGTSGRSGWDTQYF. The CDR3 DNA sequence: TGTGCCAGCAGCGGGACTAGCGGGAGGTCCGGCTGGGATACGCAGTATTTT.

The chain carries TRBV2 and TRBJ2-2; TRBD1 might be the D (5 bases). The germline V gene has CDR1 SNHLY and CDR2 FYNNEI. This CDR3 region has 15 residues. V was pared by 7 bases and J by 0 bases, with 12 bases between. The DNA of the CDR3 is TGTGCCAGCACACAGGCTTACGCGAACACCGGGGAGCTGTTTTTT. Protein product: CASTQAYANTGELFF.

This clonotype occurred a few times. V and J are TRBV10-3 and TRBJ1-4; the D gene is possibly TRBD1 (5 bases). CDR3 length equals 15 residues. V shed 2 bases and J shed 3 bases, with 10 bases lying between them. The germline CDR1 and CDR2 sequences are ENHRY and SYGVKD. CDR3 amino acids: CAISEKVGANEKLFF. The CDR3 nucleotides read TGTGCCATCAGTGAGAAGGTGGGGGCTAATGAAAAACTGTTTTTT.

Regarding this clonotype: Mismatch with germline at one junction end may stem from a read error. This chain joins TRBV5-1 and TRBJ1-2, with 10 bases fitting TRBD1. Germline V gene lookup returns CDR1 SGHRS and CDR2 YFSETQ. There are 14 residues in the CDR3. Here the CDR3 DNA reads TGTGCCAGCAGCTACCGGACAGGGGGCTATGGCTACACCTTC. This sequence encodes CASSYRTGGYGYTF.

Comment on this clonotype: At one boundary the junction diverges from the germline segment, which might be a read error. This chain connects TRBV19 to TRBJ2-7, with D tentatively TRBD1 (6 bases). The CDR3 sequence is 12 residues long. Germline V CDR1 and CDR2: LNHDA, SQIVND (reference sequence). CDR3 amino acids: CSSSDRPYEQYF. The CDR3 DNA reads TGTTCCAGCAGTGACAGGCCCTACGAGCAGTACTTC.

This clonotype was counted only a few times. This sequence joins TRBV15 and TRBJ1-1; D remains ambiguous. Germline V lookup: CDR1 LNHNV, CDR2 YYDKDF (reference sequence). This CDR3 comprises 16 residues. The V gene lost 0 bases and the J gene lost 6 bases, with 17 bases spanning the gap. The CDR3 DNA sequence: TGTGCCACCAGCAGAGAAGGATTAGGGCTGAGCCCTGAAGCTTTCTTT. This codes for CATSREGLGLSPEAFF.